The entry below describes one T cell receptor (beta chain). What it recognizes is unknown. The data belong to a study of cytomegalovirus exposure and HLA in healthy donors. Study-level results: Per published reports, the classifier diagnosed cytomegalovirus status with high specificity and sensitivity.

PCR amplification relied on 60 Vbeta primers (plus 13 Jbeta primers). Sequencing used immunoSEQ multiplex PCR; TCRdb keeps in-frame clones, though not all of them. The top ten hold around 3.6% of the sample, which has about 130,000 clones, more than 75% seen once. Material: PBMCs. The sequence came from a man aged 35-49 years in good health and CMV-seronegative.

CDR3 DNA: TGCGCCAGCAGCATTAGACAGGGGGATGGCTACACCTTC. As protein: CASSIRQGDGYTF. The V and J genes are TRBV5-1 and TRBJ1-2; 9 bases match TRBD1. Trimming cost V 4 bases and J 6 bases; bases outside gene matches: 4. The CDR3 runs to 13 residues. Germline V CDR1 and CDR2: SGHRS, YFSETQ.